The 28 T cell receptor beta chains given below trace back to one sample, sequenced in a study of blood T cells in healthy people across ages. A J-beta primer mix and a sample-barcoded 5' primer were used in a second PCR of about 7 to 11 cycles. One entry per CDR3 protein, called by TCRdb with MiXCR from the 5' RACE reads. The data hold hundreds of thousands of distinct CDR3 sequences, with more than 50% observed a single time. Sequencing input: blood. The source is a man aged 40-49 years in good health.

The CDR3 loop reads CASSLGDRASQETQYF. The CDR3 DNA sequence: TGCGCCAGCAGCTTGGGGGACAGAGCCAGCCAAGAGACCCAGTACTTC. This rearrangement joins TRBV5-1 to TRBJ2-5; TRBD1 aligns across 7 bases. This CDR3 contains 16 residues. Per germline, CDR1 SGHRS and CDR2 YFSETQ. V trimming: 0 bases; J trimming: 1 base; junction bases outside the gene matches: 6.

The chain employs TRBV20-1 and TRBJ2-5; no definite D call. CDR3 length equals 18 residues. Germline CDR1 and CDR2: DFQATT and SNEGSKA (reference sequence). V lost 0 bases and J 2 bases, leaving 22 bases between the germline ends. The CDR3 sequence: CSARDPDTGPHTQETQYF. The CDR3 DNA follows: TGCAGTGCTAGAGATCCCGACACCGGCCCCCATACACAAGAGACCCAGTACTTC.

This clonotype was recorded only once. Written as DNA, the CDR3 is TGCAGTGCTAGGGAAAATCGAGGGACAGGGGGTTTTCAGCCCCAGCATTTT. It is translated as CSARENRGTGGFQPQHF. The chain recombines TRBV20-1 with TRBJ1-5; TRBD1 matches at 11 bases. The CDR3 is 17 amino acids. The V gene's germline CDR1 is DFQATT and CDR2 SNEGSKA (reference sequence). With V trimmed by 3 bases and J by 6 bases, 13 bases remained unmatched.

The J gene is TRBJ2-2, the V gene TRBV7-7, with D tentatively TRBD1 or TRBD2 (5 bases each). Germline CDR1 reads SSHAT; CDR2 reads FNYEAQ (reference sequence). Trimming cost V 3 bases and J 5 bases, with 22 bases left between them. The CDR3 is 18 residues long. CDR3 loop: CASSFREVGRGKTGELFF. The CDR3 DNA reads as TGTGCCAGCAGCTTCCGAGAGGTGGGGCGAGGGAAGACCGGGGAGCTGTTTTTT.

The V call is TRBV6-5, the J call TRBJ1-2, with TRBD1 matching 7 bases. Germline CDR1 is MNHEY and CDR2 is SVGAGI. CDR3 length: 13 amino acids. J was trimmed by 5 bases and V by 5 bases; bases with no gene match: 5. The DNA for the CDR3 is TGTGCCAGCAGTGTGGGACAGCCGTATGGCTACACCTTC. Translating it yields CASSVGQPYGYTF.

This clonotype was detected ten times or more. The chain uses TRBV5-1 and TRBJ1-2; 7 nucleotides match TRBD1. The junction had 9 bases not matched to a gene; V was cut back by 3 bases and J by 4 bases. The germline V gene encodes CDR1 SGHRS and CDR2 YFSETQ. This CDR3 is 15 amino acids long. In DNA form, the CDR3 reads TGCGCCAGCAGCTCTGACCCCGGGACAGCCTATGGCTACACCTTC. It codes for CASSSDPGTAYGYTF. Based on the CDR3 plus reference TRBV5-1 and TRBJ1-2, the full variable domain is KAGVTQTPRYLIKTRGQQVTLSCSPISGHRSVSWYQQTPGQGLQFLFEYFSETQRNKGNFPGRFSGRQFSNSRSEMNVSTLELGDSALYLCASSSDPGTAYGYTFGSGTRLTVV.

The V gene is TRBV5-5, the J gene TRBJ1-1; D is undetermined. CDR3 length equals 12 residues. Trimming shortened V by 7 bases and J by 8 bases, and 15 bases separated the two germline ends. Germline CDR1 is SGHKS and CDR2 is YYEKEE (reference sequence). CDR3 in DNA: TGTGCCAGCGGACCCGAGGTTGGAGAAGCTTTCTTT. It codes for CASGPEVGEAFF.

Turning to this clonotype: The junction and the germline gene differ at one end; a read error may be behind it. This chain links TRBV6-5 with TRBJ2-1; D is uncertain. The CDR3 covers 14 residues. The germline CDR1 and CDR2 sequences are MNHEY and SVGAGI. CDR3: CASSDSVTAYEQFF. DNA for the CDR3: TGTGCCAGCAGTGACTCAGTTACAGCGTATGAGCAGTTCTTC.

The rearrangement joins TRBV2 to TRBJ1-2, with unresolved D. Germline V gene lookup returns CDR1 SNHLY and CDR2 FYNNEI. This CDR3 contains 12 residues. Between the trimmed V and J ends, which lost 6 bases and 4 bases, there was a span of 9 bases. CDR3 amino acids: CASRNSLYGYTF. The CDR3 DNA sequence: TGTGCCAGCAGGAATAGCCTCTATGGCTACACCTTC.

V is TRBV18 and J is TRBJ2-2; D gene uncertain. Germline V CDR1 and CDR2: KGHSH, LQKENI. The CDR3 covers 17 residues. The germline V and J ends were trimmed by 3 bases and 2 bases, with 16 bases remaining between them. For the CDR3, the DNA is TGTGCCAGCTCACCGCAAATGGTATGGCAAAACACCGGGGAGCTGTTTTTT. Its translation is CASSPQMVWQNTGELFF.

As DNA, the CDR3 is TGCAGTGCCCCTGGACTAGCGAGGAGCACCGGGGAGCTGTTTTTT. Protein: CSAPGLARSTGELFF. This chain connects TRBV20-1 to TRBJ2-2, with 9 bases fitting TRBD2. V lost 6 bases and J lost 4; bases outside the gene matches: 9. Germline CDR1 DFQATT, CDR2 SNEGSKA (reference sequence). The CDR3 contains 15 residues.

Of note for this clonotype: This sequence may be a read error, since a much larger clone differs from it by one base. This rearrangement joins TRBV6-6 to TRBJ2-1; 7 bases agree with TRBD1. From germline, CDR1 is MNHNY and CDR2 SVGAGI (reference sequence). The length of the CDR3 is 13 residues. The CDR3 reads CASSGGQNNGQFF. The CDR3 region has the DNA TGTGCCAGCAGTGGGGGACAGAACAATGGGCAGTTCTTC.

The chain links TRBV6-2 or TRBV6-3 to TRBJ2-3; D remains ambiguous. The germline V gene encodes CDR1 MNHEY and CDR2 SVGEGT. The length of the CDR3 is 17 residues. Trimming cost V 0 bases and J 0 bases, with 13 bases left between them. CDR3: CASSYSVVRASTDTQYF. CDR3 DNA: TGTGCCAGCAGTTACTCGGTTGTACGGGCCAGCACAGATACGCAGTATTTT.

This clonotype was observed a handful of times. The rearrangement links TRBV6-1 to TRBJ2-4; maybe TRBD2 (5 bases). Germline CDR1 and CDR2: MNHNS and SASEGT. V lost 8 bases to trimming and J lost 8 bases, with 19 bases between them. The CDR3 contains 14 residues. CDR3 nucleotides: TGTGCCAGCTATAAACAGTGGCCCGGGGACATTCAGTACTTC. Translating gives CASYKQWPGDIQYF.

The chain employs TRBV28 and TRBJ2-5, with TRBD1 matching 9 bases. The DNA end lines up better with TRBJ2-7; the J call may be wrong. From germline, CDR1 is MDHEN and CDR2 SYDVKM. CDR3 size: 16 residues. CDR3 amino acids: CASSLVSGQGRYEQYF. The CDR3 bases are TGTGCCAGCAGTTTGGTTTCGGGACAGGGTCGGTACGAGCAGTACTTC.

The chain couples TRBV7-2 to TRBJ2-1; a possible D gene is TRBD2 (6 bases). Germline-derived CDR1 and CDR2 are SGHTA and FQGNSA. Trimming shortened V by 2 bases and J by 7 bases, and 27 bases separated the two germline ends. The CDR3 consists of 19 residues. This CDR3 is CASSLSWVRGRGIENEQFF. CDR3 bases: TGTGCCAGCAGCTTATCTTGGGTACGAGGGCGGGGAATCGAGAATGAGCAGTTCTTC.

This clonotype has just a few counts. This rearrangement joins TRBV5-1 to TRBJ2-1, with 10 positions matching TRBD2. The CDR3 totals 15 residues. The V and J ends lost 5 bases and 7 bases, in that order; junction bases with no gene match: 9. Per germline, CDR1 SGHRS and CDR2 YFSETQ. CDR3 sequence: CASRTGLAEGNEQFF. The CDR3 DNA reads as TGCGCCAGCAGGACCGGACTAGCGGAGGGGAATGAGCAGTTCTTC. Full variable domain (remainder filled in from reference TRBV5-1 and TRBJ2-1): KAGVTQTPRYLIKTRGQQVTLSCSPISGHRSVSWYQQTPGQGLQFLFEYFSETQRNKGNFPGRFSGRQFSNSRSEMNVSTLELGDSALYLCASRTGLAEGNEQFFGPGTRLTVL.

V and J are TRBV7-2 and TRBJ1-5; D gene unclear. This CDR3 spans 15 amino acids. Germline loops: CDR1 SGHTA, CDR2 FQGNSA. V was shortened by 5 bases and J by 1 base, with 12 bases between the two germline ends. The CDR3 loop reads CASSLDGKSNQPQHF. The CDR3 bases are TGTGCCAGCAGCCTTGATGGAAAAAGCAATCAGCCCCAGCATTTT.

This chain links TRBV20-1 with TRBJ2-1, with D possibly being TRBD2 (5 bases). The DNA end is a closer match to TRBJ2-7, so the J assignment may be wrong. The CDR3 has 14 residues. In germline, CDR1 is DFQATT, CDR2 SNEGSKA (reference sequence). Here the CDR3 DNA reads TGCAGTGCGAACCCCACGGAGGCCTACAATGAGCAGTACTTC. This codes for CSANPTEAYNEQYF.

CDR3: CASKANSPLHF. In nucleotides, the CDR3 is TGTGCCAGCAAGGCTAATTCACCCCTCCACTTT. This chain links TRBV21-1 with TRBJ1-6. TRBV21-1 is reported as a pseudogene. The CDR3 has 11 amino acids.

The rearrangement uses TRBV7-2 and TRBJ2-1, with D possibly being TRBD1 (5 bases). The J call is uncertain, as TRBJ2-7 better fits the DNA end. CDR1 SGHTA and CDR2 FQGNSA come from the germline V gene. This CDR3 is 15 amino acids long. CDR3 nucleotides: TGTGCCAGCAGCTCGACAGTTAACTCCTACAATGAGCAGTACTTC. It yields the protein CASSSTVNSYNEQYF.

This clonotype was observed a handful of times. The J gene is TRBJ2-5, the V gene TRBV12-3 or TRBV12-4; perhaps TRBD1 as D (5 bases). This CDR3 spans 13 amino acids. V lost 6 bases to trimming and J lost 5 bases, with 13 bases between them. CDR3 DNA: TGTGCCAGCAGGCAGGGCAGCTGGGAGACCCAGTACTTC. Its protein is CASRQGSWETQYF.

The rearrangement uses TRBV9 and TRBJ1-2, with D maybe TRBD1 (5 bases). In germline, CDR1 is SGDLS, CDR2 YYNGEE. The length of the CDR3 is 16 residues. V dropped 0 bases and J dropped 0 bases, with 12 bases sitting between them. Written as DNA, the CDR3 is TGTGCCAGCAGCGTAGATGGGGGAGTAGCTAACTATGGCTACACCTTC. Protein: CASSVDGGVANYGYTF.

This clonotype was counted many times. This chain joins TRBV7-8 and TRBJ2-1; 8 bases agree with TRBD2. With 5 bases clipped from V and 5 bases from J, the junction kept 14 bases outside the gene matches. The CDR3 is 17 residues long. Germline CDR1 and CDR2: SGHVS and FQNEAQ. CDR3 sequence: CASSHSRRLAPNNEQFF. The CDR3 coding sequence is TGTGCCAGCAGCCACAGTCGTCGACTAGCGCCAAACAATGAGCAGTTCTTC.

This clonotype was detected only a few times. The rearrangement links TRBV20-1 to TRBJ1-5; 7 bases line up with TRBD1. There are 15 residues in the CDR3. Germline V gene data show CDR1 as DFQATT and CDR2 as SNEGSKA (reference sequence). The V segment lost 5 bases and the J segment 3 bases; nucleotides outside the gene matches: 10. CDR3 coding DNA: TGCAGTGCTCACCTCGGAGGGGGCTCCAATCAGCCCCAGCATTTT. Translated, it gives CSAHLGGGSNQPQHF.

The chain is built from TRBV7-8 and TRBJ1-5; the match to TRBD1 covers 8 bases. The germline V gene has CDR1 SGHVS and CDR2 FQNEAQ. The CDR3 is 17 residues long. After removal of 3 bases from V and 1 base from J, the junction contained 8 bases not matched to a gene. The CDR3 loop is CASSFFGQGRSNQPQHF. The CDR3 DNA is TGTGCCAGCAGCTTTTTTGGACAGGGCCGAAGCAATCAGCCCCAGCATTTT.

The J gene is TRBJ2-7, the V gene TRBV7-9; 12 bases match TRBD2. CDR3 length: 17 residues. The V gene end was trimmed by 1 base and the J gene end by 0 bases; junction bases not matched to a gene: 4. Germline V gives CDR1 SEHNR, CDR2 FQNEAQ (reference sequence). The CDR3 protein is CASSLDLAGGNSYEQYF. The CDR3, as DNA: TGTGCCAGCAGCTTAGACCTAGCGGGAGGGAACTCCTACGAGCAGTACTTC.

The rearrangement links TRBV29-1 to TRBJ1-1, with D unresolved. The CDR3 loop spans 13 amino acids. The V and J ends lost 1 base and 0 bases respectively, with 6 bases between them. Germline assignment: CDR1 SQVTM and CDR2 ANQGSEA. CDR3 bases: TGCAGCGTTGAAGGCAGAATGAACACTGAAGCTTTCTTT. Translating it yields CSVEGRMNTEAFF.